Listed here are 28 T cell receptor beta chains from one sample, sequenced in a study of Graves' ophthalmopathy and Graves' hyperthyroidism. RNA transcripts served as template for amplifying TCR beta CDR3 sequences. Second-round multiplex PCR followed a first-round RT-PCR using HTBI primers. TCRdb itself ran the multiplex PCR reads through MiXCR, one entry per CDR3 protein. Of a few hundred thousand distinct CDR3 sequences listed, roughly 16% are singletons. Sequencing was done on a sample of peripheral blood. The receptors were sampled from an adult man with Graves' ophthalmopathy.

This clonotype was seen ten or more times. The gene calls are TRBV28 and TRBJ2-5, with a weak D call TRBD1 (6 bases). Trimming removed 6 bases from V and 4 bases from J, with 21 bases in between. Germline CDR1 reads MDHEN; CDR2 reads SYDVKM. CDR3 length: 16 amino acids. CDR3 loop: CASRTAGRGGGETQYF. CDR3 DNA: TGTGCCAGCAGGACCGCGGGCAGGGGTGGGGGAGAGACCCAGTACTTC.

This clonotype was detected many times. The CDR3 sequence: CASSTTLSGEQYF. CDR3 bases: TGCGCCAGCAGCACGACACTCTCTGGCGAGCAGTACTTC. The chain combines TRBV5-1 with TRBJ2-7; D unclear. With 4 bases removed from V and 6 bases from J, the gap between germline ends came to 14 bases. Germline V gene sequence: CDR1 SGHRS, CDR2 YFSETQ. The CDR3 runs 13 residues.

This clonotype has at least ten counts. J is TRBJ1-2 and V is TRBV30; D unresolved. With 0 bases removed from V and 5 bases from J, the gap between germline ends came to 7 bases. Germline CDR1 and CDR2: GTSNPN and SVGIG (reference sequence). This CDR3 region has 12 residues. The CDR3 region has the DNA TGTGCCTGGAGTGTACAGACTTATGGCTACACCTTC. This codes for CAWSVQTYGYTF.

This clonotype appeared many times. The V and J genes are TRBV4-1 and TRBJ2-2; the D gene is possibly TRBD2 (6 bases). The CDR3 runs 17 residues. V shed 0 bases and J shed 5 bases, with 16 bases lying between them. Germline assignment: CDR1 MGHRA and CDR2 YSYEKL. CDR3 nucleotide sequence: TGCGCCAGCAGCCAAGACGGGGGACCCCTGAGAACCGGGGAGCTGTTTTTT. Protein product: CASSQDGGPLRTGELFF.

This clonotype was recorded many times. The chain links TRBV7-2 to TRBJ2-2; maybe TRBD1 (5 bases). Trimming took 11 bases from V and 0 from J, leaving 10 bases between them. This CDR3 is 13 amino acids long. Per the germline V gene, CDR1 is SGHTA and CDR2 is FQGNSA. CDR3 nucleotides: TGTGCCGGGCGCAGGGCGAACACCGGGGAGCTGTTTTTT. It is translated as CAGRRANTGELFF.

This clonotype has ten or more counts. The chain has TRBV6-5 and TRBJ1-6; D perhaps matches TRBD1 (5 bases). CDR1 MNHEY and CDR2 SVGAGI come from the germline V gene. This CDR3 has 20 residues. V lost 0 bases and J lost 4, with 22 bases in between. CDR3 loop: CASSYSMWQGPRGYNSPLHF. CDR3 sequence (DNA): TGTGCCAGCAGTTACTCGATGTGGCAGGGCCCGAGGGGTTATAATTCACCCCTCCACTTT.

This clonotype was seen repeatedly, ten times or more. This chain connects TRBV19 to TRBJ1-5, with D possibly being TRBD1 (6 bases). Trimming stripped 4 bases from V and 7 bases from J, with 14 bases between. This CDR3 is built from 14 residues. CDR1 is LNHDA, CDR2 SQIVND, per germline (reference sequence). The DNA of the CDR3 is TGTGCCAGTAGTACCACGGACAGTTGGCAGCCCCAGCATTTT. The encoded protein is CASSTTDSWQPQHF.

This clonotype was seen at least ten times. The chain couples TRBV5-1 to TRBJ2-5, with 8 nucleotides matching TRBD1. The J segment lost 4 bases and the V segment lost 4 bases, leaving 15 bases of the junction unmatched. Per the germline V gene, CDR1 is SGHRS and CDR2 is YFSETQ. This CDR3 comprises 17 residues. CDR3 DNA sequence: TGCGCCAGCAGCCCCGGACAGGGAGTTGTGGACAGAGAGACCCAGTACTTC. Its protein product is CASSPGQGVVDRETQYF.

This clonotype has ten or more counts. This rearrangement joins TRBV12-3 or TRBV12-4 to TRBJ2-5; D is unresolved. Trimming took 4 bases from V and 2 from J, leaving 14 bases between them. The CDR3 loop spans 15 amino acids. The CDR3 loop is CASSSFKRDQETQYF. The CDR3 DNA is TGTGCCAGCAGTTCCTTCAAAAGGGATCAAGAGACCCAGTACTTC.

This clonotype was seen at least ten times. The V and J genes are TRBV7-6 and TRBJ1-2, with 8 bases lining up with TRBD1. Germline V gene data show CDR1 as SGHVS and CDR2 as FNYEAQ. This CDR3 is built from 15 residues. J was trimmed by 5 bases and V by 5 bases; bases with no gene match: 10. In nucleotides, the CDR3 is TGTGCCAGCAGCCCCAGACAGGGGATGGGGTATGGCTACACCTTC. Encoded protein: CASSPRQGMGYGYTF.

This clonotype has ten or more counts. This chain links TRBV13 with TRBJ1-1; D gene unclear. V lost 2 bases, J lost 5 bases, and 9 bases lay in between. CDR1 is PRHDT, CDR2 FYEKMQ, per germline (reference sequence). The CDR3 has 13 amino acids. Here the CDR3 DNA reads TGTGCCAGCAGCTTAAACCTCGTTACTGAAGCTTTCTTT. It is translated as CASSLNLVTEAFF.

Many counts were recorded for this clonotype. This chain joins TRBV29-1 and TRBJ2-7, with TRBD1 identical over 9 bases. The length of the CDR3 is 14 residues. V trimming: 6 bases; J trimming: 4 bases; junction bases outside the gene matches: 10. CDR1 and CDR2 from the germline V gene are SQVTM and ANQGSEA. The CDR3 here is CSVTRDRAGYEQYF. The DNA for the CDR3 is TGCAGCGTCACCCGGGACAGGGCTGGTTACGAGCAGTACTTC.

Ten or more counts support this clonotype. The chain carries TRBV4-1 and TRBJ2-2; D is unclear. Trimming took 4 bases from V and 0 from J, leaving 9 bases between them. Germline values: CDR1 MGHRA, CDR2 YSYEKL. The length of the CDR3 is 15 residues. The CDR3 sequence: CASSLDTANTGELFF. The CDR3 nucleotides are TGCGCCAGCAGCCTCGATACGGCGAACACCGGGGAGCTGTTTTTT.

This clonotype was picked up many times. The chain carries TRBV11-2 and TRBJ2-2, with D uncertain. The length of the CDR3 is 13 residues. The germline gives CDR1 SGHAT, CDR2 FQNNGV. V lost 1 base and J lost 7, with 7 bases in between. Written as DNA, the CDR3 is TGTGCCAGCAGCTTAGCAGGTGGCGGGGAGCTGTTTTTT. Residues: CASSLAGGGELFF. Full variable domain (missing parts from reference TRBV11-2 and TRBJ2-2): EAGVAQSPRYKIIEKRQSVAFWCNPISGHATLYWYQQILGQGPKLLIQFQNNGVVDDSQLPKDRFSAERLKGVDSTLKIQPAKLEDSAVYLCASSLAGGGELFFGEGSRLTVL.

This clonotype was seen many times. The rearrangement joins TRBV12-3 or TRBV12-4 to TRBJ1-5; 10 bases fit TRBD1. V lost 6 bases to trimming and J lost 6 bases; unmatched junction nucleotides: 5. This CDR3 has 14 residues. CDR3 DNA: TGTGCCAGCAGCGGGACAGGGGCTGGTCAGCCCCAGCATTTT. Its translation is CASSGTGAGQPQHF.

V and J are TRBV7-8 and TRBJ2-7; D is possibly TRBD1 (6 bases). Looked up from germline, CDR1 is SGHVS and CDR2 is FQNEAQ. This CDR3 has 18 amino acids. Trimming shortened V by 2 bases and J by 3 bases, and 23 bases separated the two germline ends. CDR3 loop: CASSLFGQSGRSIYEQYF. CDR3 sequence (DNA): TGTGCCAGCAGCTTATTCGGACAGAGTGGGCGTAGTATCTACGAGCAGTACTTC.

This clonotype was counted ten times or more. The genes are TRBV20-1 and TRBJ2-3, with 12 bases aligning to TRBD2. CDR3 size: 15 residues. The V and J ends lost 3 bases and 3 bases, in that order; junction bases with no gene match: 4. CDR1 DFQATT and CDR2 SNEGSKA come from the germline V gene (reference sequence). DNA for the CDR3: TGCAGTGCTAGCGGACTAGCGGGGCGTACAGATACGCAGTATTTT. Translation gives CSASGLAGRTDTQYF.

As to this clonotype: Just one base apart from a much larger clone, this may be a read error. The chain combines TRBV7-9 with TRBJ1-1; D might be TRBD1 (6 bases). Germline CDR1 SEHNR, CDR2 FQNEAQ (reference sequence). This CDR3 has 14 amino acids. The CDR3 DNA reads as TGTACCAGCAGCTTAGGCGGGGGCTTCACTGAAGCTTTCTTT. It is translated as CTSSLGGGFTEAFF.

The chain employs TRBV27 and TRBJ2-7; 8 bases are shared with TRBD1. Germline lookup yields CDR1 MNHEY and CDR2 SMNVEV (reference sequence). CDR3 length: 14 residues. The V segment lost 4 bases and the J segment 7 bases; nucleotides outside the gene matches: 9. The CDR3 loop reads CASSSPDRAIEQYF. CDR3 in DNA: TGTGCCAGCAGTTCCCCGGACAGGGCTATTGAGCAGTACTTC.

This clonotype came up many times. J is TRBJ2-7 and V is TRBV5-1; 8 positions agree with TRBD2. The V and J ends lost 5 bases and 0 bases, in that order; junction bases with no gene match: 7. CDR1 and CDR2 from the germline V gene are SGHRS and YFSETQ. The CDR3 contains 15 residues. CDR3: CASSQAGDSSYEQYF. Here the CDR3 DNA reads TGCGCCAGCAGTCAAGCGGGGGATAGCTCCTACGAGCAGTACTTC. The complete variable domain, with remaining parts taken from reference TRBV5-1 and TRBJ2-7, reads KAGVTQTPRYLIKTRGQQVTLSCSPISGHRSVSWYQQTPGQGLQFLFEYFSETQRNKGNFPGRFSGRQFSNSRSEMNVSTLELGDSALYLCASSQAGDSSYEQYFGPGTRLTVT.

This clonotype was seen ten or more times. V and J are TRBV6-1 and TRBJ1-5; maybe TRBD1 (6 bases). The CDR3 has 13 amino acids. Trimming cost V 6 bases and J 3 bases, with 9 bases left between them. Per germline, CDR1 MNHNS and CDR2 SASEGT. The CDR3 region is CASRGQNNQPQHF. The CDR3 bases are TGTGCCAGCAGAGGACAGAACAATCAGCCCCAGCATTTT.

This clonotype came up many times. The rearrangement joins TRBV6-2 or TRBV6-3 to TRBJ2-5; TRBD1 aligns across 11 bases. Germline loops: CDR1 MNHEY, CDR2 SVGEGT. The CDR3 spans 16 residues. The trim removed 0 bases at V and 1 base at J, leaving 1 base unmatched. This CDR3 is CASSYSGTGGQETQYF. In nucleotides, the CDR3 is TGTGCCAGCAGTTACTCCGGGACAGGGGGCCAAGAGACCCAGTACTTC.

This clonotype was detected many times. The CDR3 reads CASSDRERLAKNIQYF. CDR3 in DNA: TGTGCCAGCAGTGACAGGGAAAGACTAGCCAAAAACATTCAGTACTTC. The chain combines TRBV6-1 with TRBJ2-4; D is possibly TRBD1 (5 bases). From germline, CDR1 is MNHNS and CDR2 SASEGT. This CDR3 contains 16 residues. Trimming stripped 3 bases from V and 0 bases from J, with 12 bases between.

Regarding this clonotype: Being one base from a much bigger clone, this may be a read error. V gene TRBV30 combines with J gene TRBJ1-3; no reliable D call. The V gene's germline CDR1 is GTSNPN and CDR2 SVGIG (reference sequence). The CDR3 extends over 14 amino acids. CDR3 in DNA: TGTTCCTGGAGTGTGTCGAGCTCTGGAAACACCATATATTTT. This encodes CSWSVSSSGNTIYF.

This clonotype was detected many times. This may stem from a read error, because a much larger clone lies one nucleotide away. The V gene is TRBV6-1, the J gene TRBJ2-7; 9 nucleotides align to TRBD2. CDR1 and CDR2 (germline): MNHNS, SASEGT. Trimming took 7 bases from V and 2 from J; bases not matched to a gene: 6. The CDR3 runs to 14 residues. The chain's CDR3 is CASTGGLAPYEQYF. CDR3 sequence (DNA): TGTGCCAGCACAGGGGGACTAGCCCCCTACGAGCAGTACTTC.

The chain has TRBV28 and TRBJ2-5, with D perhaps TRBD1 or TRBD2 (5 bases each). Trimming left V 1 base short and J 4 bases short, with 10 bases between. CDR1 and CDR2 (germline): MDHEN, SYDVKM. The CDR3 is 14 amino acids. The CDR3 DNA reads TGTGCCAGCAGTTTATTGGGGGTTGGAGAGACCCAGTACTTC. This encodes CASSLLGVGETQYF.

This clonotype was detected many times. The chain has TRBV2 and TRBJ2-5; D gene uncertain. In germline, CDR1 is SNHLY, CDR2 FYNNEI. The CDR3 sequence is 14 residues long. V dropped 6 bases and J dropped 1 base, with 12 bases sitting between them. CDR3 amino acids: CASSAPPAQETQYF. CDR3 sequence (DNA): TGTGCCAGCAGCGCCCCGCCGGCCCAAGAGACCCAGTACTTC.

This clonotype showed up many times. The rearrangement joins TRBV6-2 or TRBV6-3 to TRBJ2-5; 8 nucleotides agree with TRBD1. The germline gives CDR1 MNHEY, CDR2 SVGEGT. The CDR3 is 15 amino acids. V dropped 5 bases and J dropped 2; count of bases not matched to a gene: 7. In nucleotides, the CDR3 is TGTGCCAGCAGTGACCGGACAGGGCTACAAGAGACCCAGTACTTC. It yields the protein CASSDRTGLQETQYF.